This T cell receptor beta chain was sequenced for a study of blood T cell repertoires in COVID-19. J lost 1 base, V lost 6 bases, and 4 bases had no gene match. CDR3 length: 13 residues. Germline CDR1 is SQVTM and CDR2 is ANQGSEA. Some clones are missing from TCRdb's copy, which holds only in-frame ones; the method was immunoSEQ multiplex PCR. Of 200,000 to 300,000 clones listed, 70% to 90% are singletons. Concerning this clone itself: The sample carries other DNA sequences with the same CDR3.

Sequencing used peripheral blood. This TCR was recovered from a woman aged 60-75 years with active or convalescent COVID-19. The chain couples TRBV29-1 to TRBJ1-1, with 8 nucleotides matching TRBD1. The CDR3 DNA reads as TGCAGCGTAGACAGGGGCGGGAACACTGAAGCTTTCTTT. Its translation: CSVDRGGNTEAFF.